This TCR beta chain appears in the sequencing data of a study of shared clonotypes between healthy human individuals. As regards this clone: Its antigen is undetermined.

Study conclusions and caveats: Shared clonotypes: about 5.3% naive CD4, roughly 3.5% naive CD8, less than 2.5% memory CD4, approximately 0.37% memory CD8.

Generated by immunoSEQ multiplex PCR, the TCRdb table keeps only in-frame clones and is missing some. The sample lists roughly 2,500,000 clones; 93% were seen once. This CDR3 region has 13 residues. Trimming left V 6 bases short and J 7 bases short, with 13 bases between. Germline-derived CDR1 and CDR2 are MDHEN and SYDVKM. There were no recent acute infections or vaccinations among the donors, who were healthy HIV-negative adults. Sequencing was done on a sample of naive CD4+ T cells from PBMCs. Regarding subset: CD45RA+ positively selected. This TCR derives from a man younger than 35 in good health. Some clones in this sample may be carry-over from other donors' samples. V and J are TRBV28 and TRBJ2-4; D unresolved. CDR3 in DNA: TGTGCCAGCAGCACCGGCCCGTTGAACATTCAGTACTTC. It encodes CASSTGPLNIQYF.